This T cell receptor beta chain was sequenced during a study of beta chain features in type 1 diabetes. Regarding the study as a whole: The naive, central memory and Treg TCRB repertoires showed an apparent similarity that was greater among patients than among healthy donors. Junctions at VDJ sites from type 1 diabetes patients had fewer insertions and more deletions.

Researchers reported sorting CD4+ naive, central memory, regulatory and stem cell-like memory cells via CD45RO/CCR7/CD25/CD127/CD95/CD27. The germline CDR1 and CDR2 sequences are GTSNPN and SVGIG (reference sequence). The junction had 10 bases not matched to a gene; V was cut back by 1 base and J by 3 bases. CDR3 length: 17 amino acids. This clone was seen a handful of times. Its antigen is unidentified. Investigators reverse transcribed all isolated RNA, so they sequenced expressed TCRB transcripts. TCRdb keeps only in-frame clones here, not all; method: immunoSEQ multiplex PCR. Among fewer than 350,000 clones, roughly 21% were seen once, and the ten largest hold 0.035% to 0.055%.

J is TRBJ2-3 and V is TRBV30; 10 positions agree with TRBD2. Sequencing was carried out using naive CD4+ T cells from blood. The TCR originated in a woman under 30 in good health. The CDR3 region is CAWSARRTSGGTDTQYF. The CDR3 region has the DNA TGTGCCTGGAGTGCCCGACGGACTAGCGGCGGTACAGATACGCAGTATTTT.